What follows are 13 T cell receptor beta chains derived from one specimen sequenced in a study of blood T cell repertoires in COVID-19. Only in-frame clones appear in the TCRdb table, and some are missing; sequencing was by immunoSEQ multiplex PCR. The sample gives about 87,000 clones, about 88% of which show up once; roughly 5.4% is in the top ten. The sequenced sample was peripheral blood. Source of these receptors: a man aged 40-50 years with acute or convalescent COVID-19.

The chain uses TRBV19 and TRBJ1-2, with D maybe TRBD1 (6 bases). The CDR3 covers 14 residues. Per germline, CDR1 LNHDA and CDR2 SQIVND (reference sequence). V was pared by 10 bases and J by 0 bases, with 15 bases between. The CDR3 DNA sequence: TGTGCCACGTCACCGACAGGATCTAACTATGGCTACACCTTC. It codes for CATSPTGSNYGYTF.

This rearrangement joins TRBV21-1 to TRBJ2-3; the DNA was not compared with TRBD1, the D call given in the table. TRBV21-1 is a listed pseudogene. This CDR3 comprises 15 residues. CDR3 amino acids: CASTQYTGSTDTQYF. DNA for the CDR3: TGTGCCAGCACCCAGTATACAGGGAGCACAGATACGCAGTATTTT.

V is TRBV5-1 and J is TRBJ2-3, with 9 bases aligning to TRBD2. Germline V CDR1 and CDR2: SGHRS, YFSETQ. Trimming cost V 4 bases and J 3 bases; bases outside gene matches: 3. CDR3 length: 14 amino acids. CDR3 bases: TGCGCCAGCAGCCGTAGCGGGAGTACAGATACGCAGTATTTT. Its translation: CASSRSGSTDTQYF.

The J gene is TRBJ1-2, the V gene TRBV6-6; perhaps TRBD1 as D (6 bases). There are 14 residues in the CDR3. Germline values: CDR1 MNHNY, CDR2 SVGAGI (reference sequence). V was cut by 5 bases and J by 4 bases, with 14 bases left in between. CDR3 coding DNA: TGTGCCAGCAGTACTCGTAGACAGGCCTATGGCTACACCTTC. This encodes CASSTRRQAYGYTF.

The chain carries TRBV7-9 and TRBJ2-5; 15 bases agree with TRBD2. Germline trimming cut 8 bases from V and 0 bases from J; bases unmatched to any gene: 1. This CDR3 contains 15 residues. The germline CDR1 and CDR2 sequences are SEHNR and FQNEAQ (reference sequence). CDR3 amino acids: CASGTSGGYQETQYF. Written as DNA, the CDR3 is TGTGCCAGCGGGACTAGCGGGGGGTACCAAGAGACCCAGTACTTC.

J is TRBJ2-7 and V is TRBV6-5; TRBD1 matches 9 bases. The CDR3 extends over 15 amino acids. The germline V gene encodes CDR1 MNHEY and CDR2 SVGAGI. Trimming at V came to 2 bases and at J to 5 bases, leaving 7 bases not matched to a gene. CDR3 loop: CASSYTRQGENEQYF. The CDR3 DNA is TGTGCCAGCAGTTACACAAGACAGGGGGAAAACGAGCAGTACTTC.

The CDR3 is CASSQEFSDYEQYF. The CDR3 DNA follows: TGTGCCAGCAGCCAAGAATTTAGCGACTACGAGCAGTACTTC. This sequence joins TRBV3-1 (or the pseudogene TRBV3-2) and TRBJ2-7, with D tentatively TRBD2 (5 bases). Germline CDR1 LGHDT, CDR2 YNNKEL (reference sequence). CDR3 size: 14 residues. Trimming left V 0 bases short and J 3 bases short, with 9 bases between.

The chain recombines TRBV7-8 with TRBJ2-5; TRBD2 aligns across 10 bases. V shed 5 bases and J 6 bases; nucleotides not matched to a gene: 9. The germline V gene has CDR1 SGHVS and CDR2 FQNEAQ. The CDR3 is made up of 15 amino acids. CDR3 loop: CASSGPGLATKTQYF. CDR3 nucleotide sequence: TGTGCCAGCAGCGGGCCGGGACTAGCGACGAAGACCCAGTACTTC.

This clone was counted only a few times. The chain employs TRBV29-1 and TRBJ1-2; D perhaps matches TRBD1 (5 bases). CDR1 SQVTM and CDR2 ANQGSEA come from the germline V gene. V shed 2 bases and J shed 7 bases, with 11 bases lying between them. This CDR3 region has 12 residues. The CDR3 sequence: CSVEPGSRGYTF. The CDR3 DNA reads TGCAGCGTTGAACCAGGGTCTCGTGGCTACACCTTC.

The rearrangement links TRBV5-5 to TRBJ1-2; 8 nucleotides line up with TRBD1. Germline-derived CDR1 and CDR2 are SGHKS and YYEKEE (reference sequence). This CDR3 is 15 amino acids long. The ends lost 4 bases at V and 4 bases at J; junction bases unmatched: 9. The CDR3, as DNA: TGTGCCAGCAGCCTCGAGACAGGGGCTCCCTATGGCTACACCTTC. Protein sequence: CASSLETGAPYGYTF.

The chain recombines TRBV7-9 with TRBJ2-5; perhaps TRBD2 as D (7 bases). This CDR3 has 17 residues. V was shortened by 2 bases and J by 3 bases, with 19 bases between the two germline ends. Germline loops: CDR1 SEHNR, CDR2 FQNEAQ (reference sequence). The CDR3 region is CASSLILGTGREETQYF. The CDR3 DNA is TGTGCCAGCAGCTTAATTTTAGGAACAGGGAGGGAAGAGACCCAGTACTTC.

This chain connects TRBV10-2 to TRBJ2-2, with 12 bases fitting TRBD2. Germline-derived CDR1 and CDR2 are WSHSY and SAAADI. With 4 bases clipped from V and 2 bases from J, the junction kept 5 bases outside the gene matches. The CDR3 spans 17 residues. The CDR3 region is CASSVTSGGLNTGELFF. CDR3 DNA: TGCGCCAGCAGTGTAACTAGCGGGGGGCTAAACACCGGGGAGCTGTTTTTT.

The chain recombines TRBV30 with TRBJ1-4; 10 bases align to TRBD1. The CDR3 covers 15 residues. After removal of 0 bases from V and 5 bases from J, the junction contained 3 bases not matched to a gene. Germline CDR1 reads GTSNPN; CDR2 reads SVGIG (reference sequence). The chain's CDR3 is CAWSVMGQGNEKLFF. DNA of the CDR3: TGTGCCTGGAGTGTAATGGGACAGGGGAATGAAAAACTGTTTTTT.